Listed here are 7 T cell receptor beta chains from one sample, sequenced in a study of Graves' ophthalmopathy and Graves' hyperthyroidism (dated by TCRdb to 2016 to 2018). Sequenced on an Illumina HiSeq 2000. For repertoire sequencing, the TCR beta CDR3 regions were amplified from RNA transcripts. HTBI primers and the Qiagen OneStep RT-PCR kit were used in a first-round RT-PCR, which was followed by a second-round multiplex PCR, size selection and purification. In TCRdb, the public reads were trimmed at Q25 with fastp and aligned with MiXCR, with productive beta chains retained. When rows share a CDR3 protein, they turn into one entry using the most common DNA and genes. Present in this sample are approximately 380,000 distinct CDR3 sequences, more than 20% of which were seen just once. The top ten clonotypes cover around 3.1% of the sample. The sample taken for sequencing was peripheral blood. Receptors originate from a woman aged 18 to 35 with stable Graves' hyperthyroidism. Donor details come from another sample of the same person, matched by shared clones.

This clonotype was counted ten times or more. This sequence joins TRBV20-1 and TRBJ2-7, with 10 bases aligning to TRBD2. J was trimmed by 3 bases and V by 3 bases; bases with no gene match: 5. Looked up from germline, CDR1 is DFQATT and CDR2 is SNEGSKA (reference sequence). This CDR3 spans 14 amino acids. The CDR3 reads CSARGTSVNYEQYF. The CDR3 DNA reads TGCAGTGCTAGGGGGACTAGCGTGAACTACGAGCAGTACTTC.

The sample holds many counts of this clonotype. CDR3 residues: CSASGPGLAGIYEQYF. As DNA, the CDR3 is TGCAGTGCTAGTGGACCTGGACTAGCGGGAATCTACGAGCAGTACTTC. The chain links TRBV20-1 to TRBJ2-7, with 12 bases lining up with TRBD2. CDR3 length: 16 residues. In germline, CDR1 is DFQATT, CDR2 SNEGSKA (reference sequence). The V gene end was trimmed by 3 bases and the J gene end by 3 bases; junction bases not matched to a gene: 9.

Ten or more counts support this clonotype. For the CDR3, the DNA is TGTGCCACCAGTGATCGGACAGGGGGCACCTACGAGCAGTACTTC. Translating it yields CATSDRTGGTYEQYF. This chain links TRBV24-1 with TRBJ2-7; TRBD1 matches at 11 bases. J lost 2 bases, V lost 3 bases, and 2 bases had no gene match. The CDR3 loop spans 15 amino acids. The V gene's germline CDR1 is KGHDR and CDR2 SFDVKD.

In this sample, this clonotype turned up a few times. The chain joins TRBV15 to TRBJ2-7, with D hard to call. Germline CDR1 reads LNHNV; CDR2 reads YYDKDF (reference sequence). This CDR3 has 12 residues. V was trimmed by 0 bases and J by 5 bases, leaving 5 bases between them. In DNA form, the CDR3 reads TGTGCCACCAGCAGAGATGTCGACGAGCAGTACTTC. This encodes CATSRDVDEQYF.

The table lists this clonotype with a few counts. The chain recombines TRBV12-3 or TRBV12-4 with TRBJ1-3; D gene ambiguous. The CDR3 covers 13 residues. Trimming removed 1 base at V and 7 bases at J, with 8 bases between. For the CDR3, the DNA is TGTGCCAGCAGTTTAGGCCGGGGTAACACCATATATTTT. Translation: CASSLGRGNTIYF.

This clonotype was observed many times. The chain employs TRBV4-3 and TRBJ1-1, with unresolved D. Germline V gives CDR1 LGHNA, CDR2 YSLEER. V lost 1 base and J 1 base, leaving 10 bases between the germline ends. This CDR3 spans 15 amino acids. The CDR3 bases are TGCGCCAGCAGCCAAGGAGCGACGGCGAACACTGAAGCTTTCTTT. Encoded protein: CASSQGATANTEAFF.

This clonotype came up many times. This chain links TRBV5-1 with TRBJ2-5; D ambiguous. This CDR3 spans 13 amino acids. Per the germline V gene, CDR1 is SGHRS and CDR2 is YFSETQ. Trimming stripped 0 bases from V and 5 bases from J, with 8 bases between. The CDR3 DNA sequence: TGCGCCAGCAGCTTGGTAATTTCGGAGACCCAGTACTTC. It codes for CASSLVISETQYF. Supplemented by reference TRBV5-1 and TRBJ2-5, the full variable domain reads KAGVTQTPRYLIKTRGQQVTLSCSPISGHRSVSWYQQTPGQGLQFLFEYFSETQRNKGNFPGRFSGRQFSNSRSEMNVSTLELGDSALYLCASSLVISETQYFGPGTRLLVL.